This TCR beta chain originates from a study of cytomegalovirus exposure and HLA in healthy donors. Assay: immunoSEQ multiplex PCR; the TCRdb copy retains only in-frame clones and omits some. The table shows about 160,000 clones, with roughly 95% occurring only once. Study findings and constraints: A few chains linked to CMV were shown in vitro to be specific for CMV antigens.

The CDR3 runs to 13 residues. Trimming left V 5 bases short and J 8 bases short, with 13 bases between. Germline V gene lookup returns CDR1 SGHAT and CDR2 FQNNGV. About this clone: Its specificity is not known.

Material for sequencing was PBMCs. This receptor was obtained from a woman in her late teens or twenties in good health and CMV-seronegative. The V and J genes are TRBV11-2 and TRBJ2-1, with D perhaps TRBD2 (6 bases). The CDR3 region is CASSLTSIYEQFF. CDR3 in DNA: TGTGCCAGCAGCCTGACTAGTATCTATGAGCAGTTCTTC.